Each of the 30 T cell receptor beta chains below was sequenced from the same sample in a study of blood T cell repertoires in COVID-19. Clones were sequenced by immunoSEQ multiplex PCR, and TCRdb holds only the in-frame ones, with some missing. Of under 300,000 clones listed, more than 75% are singletons. Sequencing was performed on peripheral blood. The receptor set was obtained from a woman in her 40s who had recovered from COVID-19.

The chain combines TRBV3-1 (or the pseudogene TRBV3-2) with TRBJ1-1; TRBD1 matches at 8 bases. Trimming at V came to 0 bases and at J to 5 bases, leaving 2 bases not matched to a gene. Germline V gene sequence: CDR1 LGHDT, CDR2 YNNKEL (reference sequence). This CDR3 region has 14 residues. The CDR3 is CASSQDTGGTEAFF. The CDR3 nucleotides read TGTGCCAGCAGCCAAGATACAGGGGGGACTGAAGCTTTCTTT.

The chain is built from TRBV6-6 and TRBJ2-1; D not resolved. The length of the CDR3 is 12 residues. The V end lost 4 bases, the J end lost 7 bases, and 8 bases lay between the germline ends. The V gene's germline CDR1 is MNHNY and CDR2 SVGAGI (reference sequence). The CDR3 sequence is CASSLSPNEQFF. CDR3 bases: TGTGCCAGCAGTTTGTCCCCAAATGAGCAGTTCTTC.

J is TRBJ2-1 and V is TRBV4-3, with 11 nucleotides matching TRBD2. Per germline, CDR1 LGHNA and CDR2 YSLEER. The CDR3 is made up of 17 amino acids. After removal of 5 bases from V and 3 bases from J, the junction contained 9 bases not matched to a gene. This CDR3 is CASSDTSGSTFYNEQFF. The CDR3 DNA sequence: TGCGCCAGCAGCGACACTAGCGGGAGCACTTTCTACAATGAGCAGTTCTTC.

The V call is TRBV20-1, the J call TRBJ1-5; D remains ambiguous. Germline V lookup: CDR1 DFQATT, CDR2 SNEGSKA (reference sequence). CDR3 length: 13 amino acids. V lost 3 bases and J 0 bases, leaving 6 bases between the germline ends. The CDR3 loop reads CSASPGSNQPQHF. CDR3 bases: TGCAGTGCTAGTCCGGGTAGCAATCAGCCCCAGCATTTT.

The J gene is TRBJ1-3, the V gene TRBV19; D gene uncertain. The CDR3 sequence is 14 residues long. V gave up 1 base and J gave up 11 bases, with 15 bases separating them. Germline loops: CDR1 LNHDA, CDR2 SQIVND (reference sequence). The CDR3 DNA reads as TGTGCCAGTAGTATAGTAACGGCAGCGAGAGCCATATATTTT. This codes for CASSIVTAARAIYF. The full variable domain, with the rest looked up from reference TRBV19 and TRBJ1-3, is DGGITQSPKYLFRKEGQNVTLSCEQNLNHDAMYWYRQDPGQGLRLIYYSQIVNDFQKGDIAEGYSVSREKKESFPLTVTSAQKNPTAFYLCASSIVTAARAIYFGEGSWLTVV.

The V and J genes are TRBV6-5 and TRBJ1-1; 7 bases are a match to TRBD1. Germline CDR1 and CDR2: MNHEY and SVGAGI. The CDR3 extends over 14 amino acids. Trimming cost V 6 bases and J 3 bases; bases outside gene matches: 7. CDR3 DNA sequence: TGTGCCAGCAGCGCTCGGGACAGCTACACTGAAGCTTTCTTT. Amino acids: CASSARDSYTEAFF.

The chain carries TRBV5-1 and TRBJ2-7; perhaps TRBD1 as D (5 bases). This CDR3 has 16 residues. In germline, CDR1 is SGHRS, CDR2 YFSETQ. Trimming stripped 4 bases from V and 3 bases from J, with 20 bases between. CDR3 residues: CASSPRQGQANYEQYF. The CDR3, as DNA: TGCGCCAGCAGCCCCCGGCAGGGCCAAGCTAACTACGAGCAGTACTTC.

Remarks on this clone: One end of the junction is discordant with germline, which a read error may explain. This chain joins TRBV6-1 and TRBJ1-2; 10 bases line up with TRBD1. The CDR3 loop spans 14 amino acids. From germline, CDR1 is MNHNS and CDR2 SASEGT. Here the CDR3 DNA reads TGTGCCAGCAGCGAAGGGACAGGGGACTATGGCTACACCTTC. This codes for CASSEGTGDYGYTF.

V and J are TRBV6-5 and TRBJ2-7; D is undetermined. The CDR3 extends over 10 amino acids. Germline V gives CDR1 MNHEY, CDR2 SVGAGI. V was pared by 8 bases and J by 6 bases, with 8 bases between. The CDR3 DNA reads as TGTGCCAGCGGCCCAGGCGAGCAGTACTTC. The encoded protein is CASGPGEQYF.

V usage is TRBV28 and J usage is TRBJ1-5; D perhaps matches TRBD1 (5 bases). This CDR3 spans 13 amino acids. Germline assignment: CDR1 MDHEN and CDR2 SYDVKM. The V and J ends lost 6 bases and 6 bases respectively, with 12 bases between them. The CDR3 region is CASSPPDIQPQHF. The DNA of the CDR3 is TGTGCCAGCAGCCCCCCGGACATTCAGCCCCAGCATTTT.

The CDR3 DNA follows: TGCGCCAGCAGCTTAGTACCGGGAATGTACAATGAGCAGTTCTTC. This gives the protein CASSLVPGMYNEQFF. The chain couples TRBV5-1 to TRBJ2-1; the D gene is possibly TRBD2 (5 bases). Per the germline V gene, CDR1 is SGHRS and CDR2 is YFSETQ. There are 15 residues in the CDR3. V was pared by 2 bases and J by 4 bases, with 13 bases between.

The CDR3 DNA reads as TGTGCCAGCACCTCGACAGGGGGTTCACCCCTCCACTTT. This encodes CASTSTGGSPLHF. The V gene is TRBV2, the J gene TRBJ1-6, with 9 bases identical to TRBD1. J was trimmed by 9 bases and V by 7 bases; bases with no gene match: 4. In germline, CDR1 is SNHLY, CDR2 FYNNEI. The CDR3 spans 13 residues.

The chain combines TRBV6-5 with TRBJ2-1, with 11 positions matching TRBD2. Germline lookup yields CDR1 MNHEY and CDR2 SVGAGI. This CDR3 is built from 15 residues. V shed 5 bases and J 10 bases; nucleotides not matched to a gene: 10. CDR3 sequence: CASSPGVAGGPEQFF. CDR3 coding DNA: TGTGCCAGCAGTCCCGGAGTAGCGGGAGGGCCGGAGCAGTTCTTC.

The V gene is TRBV5-4, the J gene TRBJ2-7; TRBD1 matches at 9 bases. CDR3 length: 16 amino acids. From germline, CDR1 is SGHNT and CDR2 YYREEE (reference sequence). The trim removed 0 bases at V and 7 bases at J, leaving 11 bases unmatched. The CDR3 DNA sequence: TGTGCCAGCAGCTTGGGGCCCTGGACAGGGGTTGGTGAGCAGTACTTC. Translating it yields CASSLGPWTGVGEQYF.

V usage is TRBV5-6 and J usage is TRBJ1-1; 10 nucleotides agree with TRBD1. The ends lost 0 bases at V and 5 bases at J; junction bases unmatched: 7. The CDR3 loop spans 16 amino acids. The germline V gene encodes CDR1 SGHDT and CDR2 YYEEEE. CDR3: CASSLADRGVGTEAFF. CDR3 coding DNA: TGTGCCAGCAGCTTGGCGGACAGGGGGGTTGGGACTGAAGCTTTCTTT.

This sequence joins TRBV7-9 and TRBJ2-1, with 7 positions matching TRBD1. Germline loops: CDR1 SEHNR, CDR2 FQNEAQ (reference sequence). V lost 5 bases and J lost 14; bases outside the gene matches: 9. This CDR3 has 12 amino acids. In nucleotides, the CDR3 is TGTGCCAGCAGCCGACACGGGACAGAAAAGTTCTTC. Its protein product is CASSRHGTEKFF.

The rearrangement links TRBV7-6 to TRBJ1-5; the D gene is possibly TRBD1 (5 bases). Germline V gene lookup returns CDR1 SGHVS and CDR2 FNYEAQ. V was cut by 1 base and J by 6 bases, with 13 bases left in between. CDR3 length: 15 residues. The CDR3 coding sequence is TGTGCCAGCAGCTTAGGGGGGGGAGTCAGTCAGCCCCAGCATTTT. This translates into CASSLGGGVSQPQHF. Based on the CDR3 plus reference TRBV7-6 and TRBJ1-5, the full variable domain is GAGVSQSPRYKVTKRGQDVALRCDPISGHVSLYWYRQALGQGPEFLTYFNYEAQQDKSGLPNDRFSAERPEGSISTLTIQRTEQRDSAMYRCASSLGGGVSQPQHFGDGTRLSIL.

The chain links TRBV27 to TRBJ1-1; 8 bases align to TRBD1. The V and J ends lost 6 bases and 2 bases, in that order; junction bases with no gene match: 8. The CDR3 consists of 15 residues. Germline lookup yields CDR1 MNHEY and CDR2 SMNVEV (reference sequence). CDR3 coding DNA: TGTGCCAGCAGGGAAAGACAGGGGAAAAACACTGAAGCTTTCTTT. It translates to CASRERQGKNTEAFF.

The J gene is TRBJ1-3, the V gene TRBV7-9; D may be TRBD1 (6 bases). Trimming left V 2 bases short and J 8 bases short, with 22 bases between. CDR1 and CDR2 (germline): SEHNR, FQNEAQ (reference sequence). This CDR3 comprises 17 residues. The chain's CDR3 is CASSLPPWTARGDTIYF. CDR3 DNA: TGTGCCAGCAGCTTACCCCCGTGGACAGCCCGGGGGGACACCATATATTTT.

The chain joins TRBV6-2 or TRBV6-3 to TRBJ2-5; 9 bases agree with TRBD2. V shed 1 base, J shed 4 bases, and the junction held 4 bases outside the gene matches. The CDR3 runs to 15 residues. CDR1 and CDR2 (germline): MNHEY, SVGEGT. The CDR3 is CASSYLAGGLETQYF. The CDR3 DNA follows: TGTGCCAGCAGTTACTTGGCGGGAGGGTTAGAGACCCAGTACTTC.

V and J are TRBV18 and TRBJ1-4; tentative D call: TRBD1 (6 bases). The CDR3 contains 19 residues. V gave up 4 bases and J gave up 2 bases, with 23 bases separating them. Per the germline V gene, CDR1 is KGHSH and CDR2 is LQKENI. The CDR3 loop reads CASSQSSSAGVGTNEKLFF. In DNA, the CDR3 is TGTGCCAGCTCACAATCCTCATCGGCAGGGGTGGGCACTAATGAAAAACTGTTTTTT.

This sequence joins TRBV7-3 and TRBJ2-1, with 9 bases fitting TRBD2. This CDR3 has 15 residues. V trimming: 4 bases; J trimming: 7 bases; junction bases outside the gene matches: 8. Germline assignment: CDR1 SGHTA and CDR2 FQGTGA. CDR3 sequence reads: CASSSGLAGGNEQFF. In DNA, the CDR3 is TGTGCCAGCAGCTCGGGACTAGCAGGTGGGAATGAGCAGTTCTTC.

The chain employs TRBV18 and TRBJ1-5, with TRBD1 as a possible D gene (5 bases). Trimming cost V 1 base and J 2 bases, with 9 bases left between them. This CDR3 is built from 15 residues. The germline CDR1 and CDR2 sequences are KGHSH and LQKENI. The CDR3 region is CASSPQGSGNQPQHF. CDR3 nucleotides: TGTGCCAGCTCACCACAGGGGTCCGGCAATCAGCCCCAGCATTTT.

The chain carries TRBV19 and TRBJ1-1; D is undetermined. This CDR3 is built from 12 residues. The germline V and J ends were trimmed by 6 bases and 1 base, with 6 bases remaining between them. Looked up from germline, CDR1 is LNHDA and CDR2 is SQIVND (reference sequence). For the CDR3, the DNA is TGTGCCAGTAGGTACACGAACACTGAAGCTTTCTTT. Amino acids: CASRYTNTEAFF.

The chain joins TRBV4-3 to TRBJ2-1; 15 bases agree with TRBD2. V was pared by 1 base and J by 10 bases, with 5 bases of the junction left unmatched. Germline V gene lookup returns CDR1 LGHNA and CDR2 YSLEER. The CDR3 length is 16 residues. The CDR3 DNA sequence: TGCGCCAGCAGCCAAGGGGGACTAGCGGGAGGTGGGGAGCAGTTCTTC. Translating gives CASSQGGLAGGGEQFF.

The chain joins TRBV5-1 to TRBJ1-2; 9 nucleotides agree with TRBD1. Trimming cost V 4 bases and J 5 bases; bases outside gene matches: 9. The CDR3 has 15 amino acids. From germline, CDR1 is SGHRS and CDR2 YFSETQ. CDR3 residues: CASSPGQGSGYGYTF. The CDR3 region has the DNA TGCGCCAGCAGCCCGGGACAGGGAAGCGGGTATGGCTACACCTTC.

The V call is TRBV7-2, the J call TRBJ2-3, with D unclear. The CDR3 consists of 12 residues. CDR1 is SGHTA and CDR2 is FQGNSA in the germline V gene. Between the trimmed V and J ends, which lost 1 base and 9 bases, there was a span of 8 bases. This CDR3 reads CASSLDLITQYF. The CDR3 coding sequence is TGTGCCAGCAGCTTAGACCTAATCACGCAGTATTTT. The full variable domain, with the rest looked up from reference TRBV7-2 and TRBJ2-3, is GAGVSQSPSNKVTEKGKDVELRCDPISGHTALYWYRQSLGQGLEFLIYFQGNSAPDKSGLPSDRFSAERTGGSVSTLTIQRTQQEDSAVYLCASSLDLITQYFGPGTRLTVL.

The V call is TRBV6-5, the J call TRBJ2-7; 14 nucleotides line up with TRBD2. The CDR3 runs 14 residues. The J segment lost 6 bases and the V segment lost 5 bases, leaving 3 bases of the junction unmatched. The germline V gene has CDR1 MNHEY and CDR2 SVGAGI. CDR3 loop: CASSPGLAGAEQYV. The CDR3 DNA sequence: TGTGCCAGCAGTCCGGGACTAGCGGGAGCCGAGCAGTACGTC.

This clone was observed a few times. The chain's CDR3 is CASSPSGFSYEQYF. The CDR3 nucleotides are TGTGCCAGCAGCCCAAGCGGGTTTTCCTACGAGCAGTACTTC. The chain couples TRBV6-2 or TRBV6-3 to TRBJ2-7; D possibly corresponds to TRBD2 (6 bases). V lost 6 bases to trimming and J lost 1 base, with 13 bases between them. The CDR3 totals 14 residues. CDR1 is MNHEY and CDR2 is SVGEGT in the germline V gene.

This sequence joins TRBV30 and TRBJ1-1; 8 bases are shared with TRBD1. The CDR3 runs 12 residues. CDR1 is GTSNPN, CDR2 SVGIG, per germline (reference sequence). J gave up 6 bases and V 5 bases, and 5 bases lay outside the gene matches. CDR3 coding DNA: TGTGCCTGGGGACAGGGAAGGGCTGAAGCTTTCTTT. It is translated as CAWGQGRAEAFF.